The text below deals with one T cell receptor (beta chain). Its matching antigen is unknown. The data derive from a study of CD8+CD57+ T cells in acquired aplastic anemia. The overall study: The DNA of sorted CD4+ and CD8+ cells averaged 3.2 ug. Study results and caveats: Researchers report that twenty-nine CD8+ CDR3 sequences appeared in both patients and controls. CD8+ Simpson's diversity did not differ significantly between patients and controls.

Previously, flow cytometry had revealed CD8+CD57+ cell expansion in the patients chosen for sequencing. No patient had been given any therapy when blood was sampled. CDR1 and CDR2 (germline): SGHAT, FQNNGV. The CDR3 sequence is 17 residues long. V lost 4 bases to trimming and J lost 0 bases, with 16 bases between them. It was genomic DNA that served as the template for profiling TCR beta VDJ and CDR3. Each CDR3 protein gets one entry after TCRdb re-called the reads with MiXCR. Of roughly 260,000 distinct CDR3 sequences listed, around half are singletons. The chain links TRBV11-2 to TRBJ1-3; D gene unclear. The receptor was isolated from a human donor with aplastic anemia. The sequenced sample consisted of sorted CD4+, CD8+, or CD8+CD57+ T cells (not recorded which) from PBMCs. The CDR3 spells CASSSQRRGRSGNTIYF. The CDR3, as DNA: TGTGCCAGCAGCTCGCAGCGGAGAGGCCGCTCTGGAAACACCATATATTTT.